This entry lists 21 T cell receptor beta chains sequenced from one sample in a study of T cell repertoires in aging, cancer and after chemotherapy. TRB rearrangements spanning V, D and J were amplified using mixed TRB-A/B primers. Each CDR3 protein gets one entry after TCRdb re-called the multiplex PCR reads with MiXCR. The sample lists about 6,200 distinct CDR3 sequences, about 30% occurring once. TCR beta rearrangements were amplified from peripheral blood genomic DNA. The sequenced sample consisted of blood. The receptors were sampled from a human donor with a blood cancer.

This clonotype is classed as medium-sized. J is TRBJ1-4 and V is TRBV5-6; no firm D call. V lost 2 bases to trimming and J lost 5 bases, with 7 bases between them. CDR3 length: 13 amino acids. CDR1 and CDR2 (germline): SGHDT, YYEEEE. For the CDR3, the DNA is TGTGCCAGCAGCTTTGGAGGGAATGAAAAACTGTTTTTT. Translation: CASSFGGNEKLFF. Complete variable domain (other parts from reference TRBV5-6 and TRBJ1-4): DAGVTQSPTHLIKTRGQQVTLRCSPKSGHDTVSWYQQALGQGPQFIFQYYEEEERQRGNFPDRFSGHQFPNYSSELNVNALLLGDSALYLCASSFGGNEKLFFGSGTQLSVL.

The V gene is TRBV5-4, the J gene TRBJ2-2; D is perhaps TRBD2 (5 bases). The CDR3 has 14 residues. The V gene's germline CDR1 is SGHNT and CDR2 YYREEE (reference sequence). V gave up 8 bases and J gave up 0 bases, with 11 bases separating them. This chain's CDR3 is CARSSLANTGELFF. DNA of the CDR3: TGTGCCAGAAGTTCACTAGCGAACACCGGGGAGCTGTTTTTT.

This clonotype was seen a few times. This chain joins TRBV7-9 and TRBJ2-1; possible D gene TRBD1, 6 bases. CDR3 length equals 16 residues. The germline CDR1 and CDR2 sequences are SEHNR and FQNEAQ (reference sequence). V was shortened by 4 bases and J by 5 bases, with 18 bases between the two germline ends. CDR3 loop: CASSSPVRGTHNEQFF. DNA of the CDR3: TGTGCCAGCAGCTCCCCCGTGCGTGGGACACACAATGAGCAGTTCTTC.

This clonotype was counted a few times. This rearrangement joins TRBV7-9 to TRBJ2-1; the D is unclear. Looked up from germline, CDR1 is SEHNR and CDR2 is FQNEAQ (reference sequence). The germline V and J ends were trimmed by 5 bases and 2 bases, with 10 bases remaining between them. The CDR3 spans 14 residues. CDR3 sequence: CASSIGGPYNEQFF. In nucleotides, the CDR3 is TGTGCCAGCAGCATCGGTGGCCCCTACAATGAGCAGTTCTTC.

Relative to its sample, this clonotype is medium-sized. The rearrangement joins TRBV6-5 to TRBJ2-6; no clear D gene. Germline values: CDR1 MNHEY, CDR2 SVGAGI. CDR3 length equals 18 residues. V was trimmed by 3 bases and J by 0 bases, leaving 15 bases between them. In DNA form, the CDR3 reads TGTGCCAGCAGTTATTTACGGGCAATAAGCTCTGGGGCCAACGTCCTGACTTTC. Translating gives CASSYLRAISSGANVLTF.

The chain combines TRBV28 with TRBJ2-1, with 8 bases matching TRBD1. This CDR3 contains 15 residues. V gave up 3 bases and J gave up 8 bases; unmatched junction bases: 9. CDR1 and CDR2 (germline): MDHEN, SYDVKM. The CDR3 DNA follows: TGTGCCAGCAGTTTTCTGGGACAGGAGGGGGATGAGCAGTTCTTC. Translated: CASSFLGQEGDEQFF. The complete variable domain, with remaining parts taken from reference TRBV28 and TRBJ2-1, reads DVKVTQSSRYLVKRTGEKVFLECVQDMDHENMFWYRQDPGLGLRLIYFSYDVKMKEKGDIPEGYSVSREKKERFSLILESASTNQTSMYLCASSFLGQEGDEQFFGPGTRLTVL.

This clonotype occurred a few times. The chain links TRBV7-9 to TRBJ2-3, with no clear D. V shed 1 base and J shed 13 bases, with 9 bases lying between them. The CDR3 contains 11 residues. The germline CDR1 and CDR2 sequences are SEHNR and FQNEAQ (reference sequence). CDR3 loop: CASSLDGEKYF. The CDR3 DNA follows: TGTGCCAGCAGCTTAGATGGGGAAAAGTATTTT. Full variable domain (rest looked up from reference TRBV7-9 and TRBJ2-3): DTGVSQNPRHKITKRGQNVTFRCDPISEHNRLYWYRQTLGQGPEFLTYFQNEAQLEKSRLLSDRFSAERPKGSFSTLEIQRTEQGDSAMYLCASSLDGEKYFGPGTRLTVL.

Remarks on this clonotype: Given a much more abundant clone one base away, this may be a read error. The J gene is TRBJ2-1, the V gene TRBV6-2 or TRBV6-3; 8 bases agree with TRBD1. Germline CDR1 reads MNHEY; CDR2 reads SVGEGT. The CDR3 runs 14 residues. CDR3 nucleotides: TGTGCCAGCAGTACCCGGACAGGGCGGAATGTGCAGTTCTTC. Its translation is CASSTRTGRNVQFF.

This clonotype was counted a few times. The chain joins TRBV5-1 to TRBJ2-7; no definite D call. Germline lookup yields CDR1 SGHRS and CDR2 YFSETQ. The CDR3 is 11 residues long. Trimming shortened V by 3 bases and J by 3 bases, and 4 bases separated the two germline ends. The CDR3 DNA reads TGCGCCAGCAGCTGGGGCTACGAGCAGTACTTC. Its protein is CASSWGYEQYF.

This clonotype ranks as medium-sized. The chain has TRBV19 and TRBJ2-3; no firm D call. V lost 3 bases and J lost 1, with 8 bases in between. The CDR3 is 14 residues long. Germline CDR1 and CDR2: LNHDA and SQIVND (reference sequence). CDR3 sequence: CASSILGRTDTQYF. In nucleotides, the CDR3 is TGTGCCAGTAGTATTTTGGGTCGCACAGATACGCAGTATTTT.

Points on this clonotype: A much larger clonotype is one base distant, so this may be a read error. The CDR3 is CASSQLGGNEQFF. CDR3 nucleotide sequence: TGTGCCAGCAGCCAATTGGGGGGCAATGAGCAGTTCTTC. The chain couples TRBV13 to TRBJ2-1, with D tentatively TRBD2 (6 bases). Trimming took off 5 bases at V and 6 bases at J, with 11 bases between the two ends. The CDR3 totals 13 residues. Germline V CDR1 and CDR2: PRHDT, FYEKMQ (reference sequence).

This clonotype appeared a few times. This rearrangement joins TRBV24-1 to TRBJ2-6; D may be TRBD1 (5 bases). Germline V gives CDR1 KGHDR, CDR2 SFDVKD. This CDR3 has 14 amino acids. Trimming left V 5 bases short and J 2 bases short, with 6 bases between. The CDR3 DNA reads as TGTGCCACCAGTGCCAGGGCTGGGGCCAACGTCCTGACTTTC. Protein product: CATSARAGANVLTF.

This clonotype was seen only a few times. An end of the junction differs from the germline gene, which may be a read error. The chain combines TRBV12-3 or TRBV12-4 with TRBJ2-4, with TRBD1 matching 9 bases. The CDR3 spans 13 residues. The DNA for the CDR3 is TGTGCCAGCAGGGTACAGGGGGCGCGGGTGACAGAGTTC. Its translation is CASRVQGARVTEF.

This clonotype has only a few counts. V is TRBV7-9 and J is TRBJ2-3; 9 positions agree with TRBD2. CDR3 length: 15 amino acids. In germline, CDR1 is SEHNR, CDR2 FQNEAQ (reference sequence). Trimming removed 0 bases from V and 4 bases from J; junction bases left unmatched: 2. The CDR3: CASSLAAGGPDTQYF. Written as DNA, the CDR3 is TGTGCCAGCAGCTTAGCGGCGGGAGGGCCAGATACGCAGTATTTT.

V and J are TRBV27 and TRBJ2-3; 9 nucleotides agree with TRBD2. The germline CDR1 and CDR2 sequences are MNHEY and SMNVEV (reference sequence). The trim removed 4 bases at V and 5 bases at J, leaving 19 bases unmatched. There are 19 residues in the CDR3. The CDR3 spells CASSSAGGAAGGPGDTQYF. CDR3 in DNA: TGTGCCAGCAGTTCCGCCGGGGGCGCGGCGGGAGGGCCAGGAGATACGCAGTATTTT.

The gene calls are TRBV20-1 and TRBJ2-1; 12 bases match TRBD2. Trimming removed 5 bases from V and 4 bases from J; junction bases left unmatched: 9. The CDR3 is 16 amino acids. Germline V gives CDR1 DFQATT, CDR2 SNEGSKA (reference sequence). The CDR3 here is CSASPGTSGSYNEQFF. The CDR3, as DNA: TGCAGTGCTTCACCTGGGACTAGCGGGTCTTACAATGAGCAGTTCTTC.

This clonotype was observed a handful of times. As DNA, the CDR3 is TGTGCCACCAGTGAACCCAGGGAGGGCCGAGAGACCCAGTACTTC. It codes for CATSEPREGRETQYF. The V call is TRBV24-1, the J call TRBJ2-5, with 7 bases that match TRBD2. CDR1 is KGHDR, CDR2 SFDVKD, per germline. Germline trimming cut 4 bases from V and 4 bases from J; bases unmatched to any gene: 8. The CDR3 runs 15 residues.

As regards this clonotype: One end of the junction fails to match germline, which may point to a read error. The V call is TRBV4-2, the J call TRBJ1-2; perhaps TRBD1 as D (5 bases). The CDR3 spans 15 residues. CDR1 is LGHNA, CDR2 YNFKEQ, per germline. As DNA, the CDR3 is TGCGCCAGCAGCCCAGGGCCAGGGTTGGACTATGGCTACACCTTC. Amino acid sequence: CASSPGPGLDYGYTF.

Notes on this clonotype: Lacking the conserved final phenylalanine or tryptophan, this CDR3 likely reflects a read error. This chain links TRBV15 with TRBJ2-1; D is undetermined. V lost 0 bases and J 13 bases, leaving 10 bases between the germline ends. CDR1 and CDR2 (germline): LNHNV, YYDKDF (reference sequence). The CDR3 extends over 12 amino acids. The CDR3 region has the DNA TGTGCCACCAGCAGAGATTATTTACCCCAGTTCCTC. Its translation: CATSRDYLPQFL.

In its sample, this clonotype ranks as medium-sized (0.01 to 0.1%). The V call is TRBV19, the J call TRBJ2-1; 10 positions match TRBD2. With V trimmed by 4 bases and J by 3 bases, 6 bases remained unmatched. Germline CDR1 reads LNHDA; CDR2 reads SQIVND (reference sequence). There are 16 residues in the CDR3. CDR3 region: CASSTLGTSDYNEQFF. The CDR3 DNA is TGTGCCAGTAGTACACTAGGGACTAGCGACTACAATGAGCAGTTCTTC. Looking up the rest from reference TRBV19 and TRBJ2-1 gives the full variable domain: DGGITQSPKYLFRKEGQNVTLSCEQNLNHDAMYWYRQDPGQGLRLIYYSQIVNDFQKGDIAEGYSVSREKKESFPLTVTSAQKNPTAFYLCASSTLGTSDYNEQFFGPGTRLTVL.

J is TRBJ1-5 and V is TRBV5-1; D is ambiguous. Between the trimmed V and J ends, which lost 1 base and 7 bases, there was a span of 27 bases. Germline V CDR1 and CDR2: SGHRS, YFSETQ. There are 19 residues in the CDR3. The CDR3 spells CASSLSPVDVRGLGQPQHF. For the CDR3, the DNA is TGCGCCAGCAGCTTGTCTCCGGTTGATGTCCGGGGTCTCGGGCAGCCCCAGCATTTT.